The clone carrying this T cell receptor beta chain was recorded at least ten times. Its specificity is not known. The record originates from a study of molecular identifiers for immune sequencing clone quantification. Whole-study findings and limits: Among effectors, clones above 20 RNA copies held over 98% of molecules; among naive cells, under 1%. Barcodes shared by identical TCR molecules could lead to underestimated sizes of highly expanded clones.

TCRdb redid the calling of the PCR reads with MiXCR, one entry per CDR3 protein. The data show 70,000 to 90,000 distinct CDR3 sequences, roughly a fifth seen once. Sorting selected naive CD8 T cells with a CD8+CD4-CCR7+CD45RA+ phenotype. The specimen sequenced was naive CD8+ T cells from blood, with Jurkat cell RNA spiked in. Stated subset: FACS-sorted CD8+CD4-CCR7+CD45RA+ naive T cells. The clonotype comes from a human donor in good health. Some libraries in this study had Jurkat cell RNA spiked in.

The CDR3 protein is CASSLEYSSGNTIYF. The CDR3 nucleotides read TGTGCCAGCAGCTTAGAGTACAGCTCTGGAAACACCATATATTTT. This chain connects TRBV7-6 to TRBJ1-3; D unresolved. The CDR3 totals 15 residues. V lost 1 base and J lost 0, with 7 bases in between. Germline CDR1 SGHVS, CDR2 FNYEAQ.